This T cell receptor beta chain appears in the sequencing data of a study of cytomegalovirus exposure and HLA in healthy donors. Whole-study context: Falling in the Caucasian-associated ancestry cluster were about four fifths of some 400 genotyped donors.

PCR was performed using 60 Vbeta and 13 Jbeta primers. Sequencing used immunoSEQ multiplex PCR; TCRdb keeps in-frame clones, though not all of them. This sample has approximately 110,000 clones, with approximately 80% found just once. Trimming pared 7 bases from V and 4 bases from J, leaving 8 bases between. There are 12 residues in the CDR3. Germline CDR1 and CDR2: MDHEN and SYDVKM. Remarks on this clone: What it binds is unknown.

Study-wide results and caveats: The study designated some 180 TCR beta chains cytomegalovirus-associated. Common viral pathogens seemed to be connected with several of the most significant clusters, according to a later analysis. Productive status was seen about 90% or about 30% of the time for most TCR beta V segments in an earlier analysis.

Material: PBMCs. This TCR came from a man aged 50-59 years in good health and CMV-seronegative. The V gene is TRBV28, the J gene TRBJ1-3; no reliable D call. The CDR3 coding sequence is TGTGCCAGCATTACGGGAGGAAACACCATATATTTT. Amino acids: CASITGGNTIYF.